This TCR beta chain was profiled in a study of T cell responses to AZD1222 COVID-19 vaccine. TCRdb's table, derived via immunoSEQ multiplex PCR, lists solely in-frame clones and lacks some. This sample has 55,000 to 75,000 clones, with more than 70% found just once. Points from the study as a whole: Clonal diversity was possibly underestimated, and the donors were mostly white British, with more females.

CDR1 and CDR2 from the germline V gene are SGDLS and YYNGEE. The CDR3 covers 12 residues. Trimming shortened V by 6 bases and J by 13 bases, and 16 bases separated the two germline ends. Comment on this clone: Its antigen is as yet unknown.

Sequencing used peripheral blood, obtained on day 0 of AZD1222 vaccination. This sequence originates from an adult in good health. The V gene is TRBV9, the J gene TRBJ1-4; no clear D. The CDR3 sequence is CASTGGSRGLFF. The CDR3 region has the DNA TGTGCCAGCACCGGCGGGAGTCGGGGACTGTTTTTT.